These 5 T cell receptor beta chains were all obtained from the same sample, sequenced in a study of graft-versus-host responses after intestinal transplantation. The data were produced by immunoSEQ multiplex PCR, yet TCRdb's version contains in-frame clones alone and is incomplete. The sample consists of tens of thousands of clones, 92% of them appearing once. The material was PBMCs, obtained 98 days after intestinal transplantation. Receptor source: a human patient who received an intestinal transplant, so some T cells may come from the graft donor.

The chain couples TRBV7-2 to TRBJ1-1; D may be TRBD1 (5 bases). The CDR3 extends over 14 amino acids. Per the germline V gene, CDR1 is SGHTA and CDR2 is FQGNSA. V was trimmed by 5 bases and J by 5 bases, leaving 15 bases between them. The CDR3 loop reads CASSPNLGGTEAFF. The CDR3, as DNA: TGTGCCAGCAGCCCGAACTTGGGGGGAACTGAAGCTTTCTTT.

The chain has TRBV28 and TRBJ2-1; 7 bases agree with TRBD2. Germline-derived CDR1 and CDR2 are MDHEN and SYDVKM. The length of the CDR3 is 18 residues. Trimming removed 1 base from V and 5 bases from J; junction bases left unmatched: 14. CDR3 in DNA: TGTGCCAGCAGTTTATTTGTTGCGAGGCTAGCGGATAACAATGAGCAGTTCTTC. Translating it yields CASSLFVARLADNNEQFF.

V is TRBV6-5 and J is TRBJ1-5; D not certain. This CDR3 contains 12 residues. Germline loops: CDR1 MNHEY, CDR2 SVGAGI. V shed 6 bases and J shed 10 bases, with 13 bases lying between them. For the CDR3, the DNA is TGTGCCAGCAGCTCCCCCCCCCACCCCCAGCATTTT. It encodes CASSSPPHPQHF.

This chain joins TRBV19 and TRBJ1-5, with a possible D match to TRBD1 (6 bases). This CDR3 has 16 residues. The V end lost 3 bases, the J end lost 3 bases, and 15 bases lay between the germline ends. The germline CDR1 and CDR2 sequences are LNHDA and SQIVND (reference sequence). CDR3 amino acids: CASSIHRERNNQPQHF. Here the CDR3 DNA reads TGTGCCAGTAGTATCCACAGGGAAAGAAACAATCAGCCCCAGCATTTT.

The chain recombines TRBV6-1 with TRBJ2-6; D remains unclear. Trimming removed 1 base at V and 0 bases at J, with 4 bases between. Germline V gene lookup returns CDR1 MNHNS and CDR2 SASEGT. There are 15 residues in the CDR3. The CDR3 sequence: CASSEGGSGANVLTF. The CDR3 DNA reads TGTGCCAGCAGTGAAGGGGGCTCTGGGGCCAACGTCCTGACTTTC.